Listed below are T cell receptor beta chains from one sample, sequenced in a study of blood T cell repertoires in COVID-19. Profiled with immunoSEQ multiplex PCR; TCRdb holds only in-frame clones, not every one. This sample has roughly 300,000 clones, with around 86% found just once. Sequenced sample: PBMCs or T cells enriched from blood (not recorded which). These receptors were obtained from a man younger than 40 who had recovered from COVID-19. Each CDR3 is given with its conserved first and last residue. D genes are given only for firm matches. Part of the rows lack a size; the others show once, few, many or a class for expanded clones.

CDR3 protein	CDR3 DNA	D gene	V gene	J gene	clone size
CATSISGPNQPQHF	TGTGCCACCAGTATCTCGGGTCCGAATCAGCCCCAGCATTTT	-	TRBV24-1	TRBJ1-5	-
CASTGEGPYEQYF	TGTGCCAGCACTGGAGAGGGCCCCTACGAGCAGTACTTC	-	TRBV7-8	TRBJ2-7	-
CASGLVSVRGDNNEQFF	TGTGCTAGTGGTTTGGTATCGGTCAGGGGGGATAATAATGAGCAGTTCTTC	-	TRBV12-5	TRBJ2-1	many
CASSIGTLGYNEQFF	TGTGCCAGTAGTATAGGGACATTGGGCTACAATGAGCAGTTCTTC	-	TRBV19	TRBJ2-1	-
CATRTGTGRYEQYF	TGTGCCACCAGGACCGGGACAGGACGCTACGAGCAGTACTTC	TRBD1	TRBV15	TRBJ2-7	-
CASSLYPAGGVGYTF	TGCGCCAGCAGCTTGTATCCAGCAGGGGGAGTCGGCTACACCTTC	TRBD1	TRBV5-1	TRBJ1-2	-
CASSLEWGDGTEAFF	TGCGCCAGCAGCTTGGAATGGGGGGACGGCACTGAAGCTTTCTTT	-	TRBV5-1	TRBJ1-1	-
CASSPPGGSAEAFF	TGTGCCAGCTCACCACCGGGGGGGAGCGCTGAAGCTTTCTTT	-	TRBV18	TRBJ1-1	-
CASSRDRVLQGGAFF	TGTGCCAGCAGCCGGGACAGGGTCCTTCAAGGGGGGGCTTTCTTT	TRBD1	TRBV11-3	TRBJ1-1	-
CASSATVLQDNSPLHF	TGTGCCAGCAGTGCTACCGTCCTTCAGGATAATTCACCCCTCCACTTT	-	TRBV9	TRBJ1-6	-
CASSLETGGRVNGYTF	TGTGCCAGCAGCTTAGAGACAGGGGGCAGAGTTAATGGCTACACCTTC	TRBD1	TRBV7-8	TRBJ1-2	-
CASRRTGDWNEQFF	TGTGCCAGCAGAAGGACGGGAGATTGGAATGAGCAGTTCTTC	-	TRBV25-1	TRBJ2-1	-
CASSLSGGYGNQPQHF	TGTGCCAGCAGTTTATCAGGGGGCTACGGCAATCAGCCCCAGCATTTT	TRBD1	TRBV27	TRBJ1-5	few
CASSILAGQGGSYGYTF	TGTGCCAGTAGTATCTTGGCGGGACAGGGAGGATCCTATGGCTACACCTTC	TRBD1	TRBV19	TRBJ1-2	few
CASRERGRGEQYF	TGTGCCAGCCGCGAACGGGGACGGGGGGAGCAGTACTTC	-	TRBV2	TRBJ2-7	-
CASSGSPVNSGNTIYF	TGTGCCAGCAGCGGTTCACCGGTGAACTCTGGAAACACCATATATTTT	-	TRBV5-4	TRBJ1-3	-
CASSLDQGARAEAFF	TGCGCCAGCAGCTTGGACCAGGGGGCGCGGGCTGAAGCTTTCTTT	TRBD1	TRBV5-1	TRBJ1-1	-